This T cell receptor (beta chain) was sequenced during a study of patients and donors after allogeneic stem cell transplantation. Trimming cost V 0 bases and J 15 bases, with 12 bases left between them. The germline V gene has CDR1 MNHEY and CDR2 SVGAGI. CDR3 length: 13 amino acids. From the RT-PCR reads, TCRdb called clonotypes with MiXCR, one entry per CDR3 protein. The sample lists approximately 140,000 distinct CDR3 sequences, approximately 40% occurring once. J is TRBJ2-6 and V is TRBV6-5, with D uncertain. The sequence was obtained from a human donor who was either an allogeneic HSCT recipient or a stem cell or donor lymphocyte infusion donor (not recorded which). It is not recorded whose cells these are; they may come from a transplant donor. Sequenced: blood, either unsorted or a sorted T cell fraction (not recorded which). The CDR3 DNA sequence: TGTGCCAGCAGTTACTCGGACGTAGTCGGCCTGACTTTC. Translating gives CASSYSDVVGLTF.